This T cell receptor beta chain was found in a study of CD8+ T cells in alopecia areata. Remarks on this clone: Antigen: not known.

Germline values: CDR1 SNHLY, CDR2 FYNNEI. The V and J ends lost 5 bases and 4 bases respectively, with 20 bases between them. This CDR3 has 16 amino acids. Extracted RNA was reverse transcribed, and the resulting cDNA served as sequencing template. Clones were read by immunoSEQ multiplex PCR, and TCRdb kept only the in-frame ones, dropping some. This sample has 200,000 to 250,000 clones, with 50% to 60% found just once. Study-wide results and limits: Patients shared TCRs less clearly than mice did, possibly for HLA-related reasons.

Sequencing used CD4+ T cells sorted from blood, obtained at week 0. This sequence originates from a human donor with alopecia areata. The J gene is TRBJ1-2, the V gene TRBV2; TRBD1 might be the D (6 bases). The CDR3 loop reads CASSKSSAMGAYGYTF. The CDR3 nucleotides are TGTGCCAGCAGTAAGAGTTCGGCCATGGGGGCCTATGGCTACACCTTC.